What follows are 31 T cell receptor beta chains derived from one specimen sequenced in a study of technical replicates of blood from four donors. Some clones are missing from TCRdb's copy, which holds only in-frame ones; the method was immunoSEQ multiplex PCR. Of 85,000 to 100,000 clones in the sample, 90% to 96% were seen once. The sequencing input was T cells isolated from PBMCs. The receptors come from a human donor in good health.

V gene TRBV2 combines with J gene TRBJ2-7; 7 bases are a match to TRBD2. Germline V gives CDR1 SNHLY, CDR2 FYNNEI. The CDR3 runs 14 residues. The ends lost 7 bases at V and 3 bases at J; junction bases unmatched: 9. The CDR3 loop is CASIGRGDLYEQYF. CDR3 in DNA: TGTGCCAGCATAGGTCGGGGGGACCTCTACGAGCAGTACTTC.

The chain links TRBV2 to TRBJ1-1; TRBD1 might be the D (5 bases). Deletions cut 3 bases from V and 2 bases from J, with 16 bases between. This CDR3 region has 16 residues. Germline values: CDR1 SNHLY, CDR2 FYNNEI. The CDR3 sequence is CASSDETGELNTEAFF. In DNA form, the CDR3 reads TGTGCCAGCAGTGACGAGACGGGGGAATTAAACACTGAAGCTTTCTTT.

The chain links TRBV7-9 to TRBJ2-3; no clear D gene. The V end lost 2 bases, the J end lost 2 bases, and 8 bases lay between the germline ends. Germline CDR1 SEHNR, CDR2 FQNEAQ (reference sequence). This CDR3 region has 14 residues. The CDR3 DNA follows: TGTGCCAGCAGCTTAACGCGGATCACAGATACGCAGTATTTT. Translating it yields CASSLTRITDTQYF.

V gene TRBV10-3 combines with J gene TRBJ2-3; D is possibly TRBD2 (5 bases). The V end lost 6 bases, the J end lost 1 base, and 8 bases lay between the germline ends. The CDR3 length is 13 residues. From germline, CDR1 is ENHRY and CDR2 SYGVKD. This CDR3 is CAIRTTGTDTQYF. The CDR3 nucleotides are TGTGCCATCAGGACTACAGGCACAGATACGCAGTATTTT.

This clone was found a few times. One end of the junction varies from germline; a read error may be responsible. The chain combines TRBV29-1 with TRBJ1-1; tentatively, D is TRBD1 (6 bases). Germline CDR1 reads SQVTM; CDR2 reads ANQGSEA. CDR3 size: 13 residues. The CDR3 DNA follows: TGCAGCGTCGAAGCACAGGGGAACACTGAAGCTTTCTTT. Translated: CSVEAQGNTEAFF.

The chain employs TRBV11-1 and TRBJ2-1; TRBD2 aligns across 15 bases. The germline V gene encodes CDR1 SGHAT and CDR2 FQDESV (reference sequence). V lost 2 bases, J lost 8 bases, and 7 bases stayed unmatched. The CDR3 is 17 amino acids. CDR3 in DNA: TGTGCCAGCAGCTTATTCGGACTAGCGGGGGGGCCGCATGAGCAGTTCTTC. It is translated as CASSLFGLAGGPHEQFF.

This chain links TRBV28 with TRBJ2-7; D is uncertain. The CDR3 has 13 residues. Germline loops: CDR1 MDHEN, CDR2 SYDVKM. V lost 2 bases and J lost 2, with 7 bases in between. The CDR3: CASSLGATYEQYF. The CDR3 DNA follows: TGTGCCAGCAGTTTAGGAGCGACCTACGAGCAGTACTTC.

This sequence joins TRBV10-3 and TRBJ2-5; 7 nucleotides match TRBD2. Germline loops: CDR1 ENHRY, CDR2 SYGVKD. Germline trimming cut 3 bases from V and 11 bases from J; bases unmatched to any gene: 12. The CDR3 runs to 14 residues. The CDR3 protein is CAISDGLADKKQYF. For the CDR3, the DNA is TGTGCCATCAGTGATGGGCTAGCGGATAAAAAACAGTACTTC.

The chain links TRBV9 to TRBJ1-4, with unresolved D. Germline V gene data show CDR1 as SGDLS and CDR2 as YYNGEE. The CDR3 totals 16 residues. V was clipped by 2 bases and J by 0 bases, with 11 bases between them. As DNA, the CDR3 is TGTGCCAGCAGCGTGAGGGCCGACGCAACTAATGAAAAACTGTTTTTT. It is translated as CASSVRADATNEKLFF.

The CDR3 nucleotides are TGTGCCAGCAGCTTGCCAGAAAACACCGGGGAGCTGTTTTTT. Translating gives CASSLPENTGELFF. V usage is TRBV5-4 and J usage is TRBJ2-2, with unresolved D. Looked up from germline, CDR1 is SGHNT and CDR2 is YYREEE (reference sequence). Trimming removed 1 base from V and 2 bases from J, with 6 bases in between. The CDR3 covers 14 residues. The complete variable domain, with remaining parts taken from reference TRBV5-4 and TRBJ2-2, reads ETGVTQSPTHLIKTRGQQVTLRCSSQSGHNTVSWYQQALGQGPQFIFQYYREEENGRGNFPPRFSGLQFPNYSSELNVNALELDDSALYLCASSLPENTGELFFGEGSRLTVL.

The chain employs TRBV6-1 and TRBJ1-2, with TRBD1 matching 9 bases. With V trimmed by 6 bases and J by 3 bases, 2 bases remained unmatched. The CDR3 is made up of 13 amino acids. The germline CDR1 and CDR2 sequences are MNHNS and SASEGT. The CDR3 region has the DNA TGTGCCAGCAGGACAGGGGGTGACTATGGCTACACCTTC. It yields the protein CASRTGGDYGYTF.

The V gene is TRBV4-1, the J gene TRBJ1-3; D ambiguous. The germline gives CDR1 MGHRA, CDR2 YSYEKL. V dropped 1 base and J dropped 3 bases, with 13 bases sitting between them. The CDR3 is made up of 16 amino acids. The DNA for the CDR3 is TGCGCCAGCAGCCAAGTGCCGGGTTCACTTGGAAACACCATATATTTT. This translates into CASSQVPGSLGNTIYF.

This chain uses TRBV7-9 with TRBJ2-7, with D possibly being TRBD1 (6 bases). CDR3 length equals 14 residues. Per germline, CDR1 SEHNR and CDR2 FQNEAQ (reference sequence). V lost 1 base and J 2 bases, leaving 9 bases between the germline ends. In nucleotides, the CDR3 is TGTGCCAGCAGCTTAGACAGGGTTCCCTACGAGCAGTACTTC. Translating it yields CASSLDRVPYEQYF. Full variable domain (remainder filled in from reference TRBV7-9 and TRBJ2-7): DTGVSQNPRHKITKRGQNVTFRCDPISEHNRLYWYRQTLGQGPEFLTYFQNEAQLEKSRLLSDRFSAERPKGSFSTLEIQRTEQGDSAMYLCASSLDRVPYEQYFGPGTRLTVT.

The J gene is TRBJ1-5, the V gene TRBV9; the D gene is possibly TRBD1 (5 bases). The CDR3 is 14 residues long. V was shortened by 2 bases and J by 3 bases, with 9 bases between the two germline ends. Germline lookup yields CDR1 SGDLS and CDR2 YYNGEE. In nucleotides, the CDR3 is TGTGCCAGCAGCGTGGGGACTTCCAATCAGCCCCAGCATTTT. Protein: CASSVGTSNQPQHF.

The J gene is TRBJ1-2, the V gene TRBV30; 10 positions match TRBD1. The length of the CDR3 is 14 residues. Germline values: CDR1 GTSNPN, CDR2 SVGIG (reference sequence). V lost 0 bases to trimming and J lost 5 bases; unmatched junction nucleotides: 3. As DNA, the CDR3 is TGTGCCTGGAGTGTAGGGACAGGGGAGTATGGCTACACCTTC. Its translation: CAWSVGTGEYGYTF.

The CDR3 DNA follows: TGCGCCAGCAGCGGTATTAGGGGGCGGGACCCCTACGAGCAGTACTTC. Translating it yields CASSGIRGRDPYEQYF. The chain employs TRBV4-1 and TRBJ2-7; tentatively, D is TRBD1 (7 bases). Germline V gene lookup returns CDR1 MGHRA and CDR2 YSYEKL. The CDR3 has 16 amino acids. Trimming removed 5 bases from V and 2 bases from J, with 19 bases in between.

The J gene is TRBJ2-6, the V gene TRBV5-1, with D tentatively TRBD1 (6 bases). Germline assignment: CDR1 SGHRS and CDR2 YFSETQ. This CDR3 region has 18 residues. Trimming stripped 1 base from V and 0 bases from J, with 14 bases between. CDR3 bases: TGCGCCAGCAGCTTGTACCCAGGGGTGAGCTCTGGGGCCAACGTCCTGACTTTC. As protein: CASSLYPGVSSGANVLTF.

The rearrangement joins TRBV6-6 to TRBJ1-1, with TRBD1 as a possible D gene (5 bases). Per germline, CDR1 MNHNY and CDR2 SVGAGI (reference sequence). V was pared by 0 bases and J by 0 bases, with 8 bases between. The length of the CDR3 is 15 residues. CDR3 in amino acids: CASSYSKGMNTEAFF. DNA of the CDR3: TGTGCCAGCAGTTACTCGAAGGGGATGAACACTGAAGCTTTCTTT.

V is TRBV18 and J is TRBJ2-4, with D uncertain. V lost 0 bases and J 0 bases, leaving 9 bases between the germline ends. The CDR3 runs to 16 residues. The V gene's germline CDR1 is KGHSH and CDR2 LQKENI. CDR3 nucleotide sequence: TGTGCCAGCTCACCACCCGGTCTGCCAGCCAAAAACATTCAGTACTTC. Translated, it gives CASSPPGLPAKNIQYF. Full variable domain (rest looked up from reference TRBV18 and TRBJ2-4): NAGVMQNPRHLVRRRGQEARLRCSPMKGHSHVYWYRQLPEEGLKFMVYLQKENIIDESGMPKERFSAEFPKEGPSILRIQQVVRGDSAAYFCASSPPGLPAKNIQYFGAGTRLSVL.

The CDR3: CASNPLGGRETQYF. CDR3 sequence (DNA): TGTGCCAGCAACCCCCTAGGGGGCAGAGAGACCCAGTACTTC. V is TRBV9 and J is TRBJ2-5; the match to TRBD1 covers 7 bases. Germline CDR1 is SGDLS and CDR2 is YYNGEE. Trimming removed 6 bases from V and 4 bases from J; junction bases left unmatched: 9. The CDR3 length is 14 residues. The complete variable domain, with remaining parts taken from reference TRBV9 and TRBJ2-5, reads DSGVTQTPKHLITATGQRVTLRCSPRSGDLSVYWYQQSLDQGLQFLIQYYNGEERAKGNILERFSAQQFPDLHSELNLSSLELGDSALYFCASNPLGGRETQYFGPGTRLLVL.

The V call is TRBV9, the J call TRBJ2-1; 7 bases line up with TRBD2. The CDR3 covers 16 residues. Germline loops: CDR1 SGDLS, CDR2 YYNGEE. Trimming removed 0 bases from V and 3 bases from J; junction bases left unmatched: 6. The CDR3 protein is CASSVVGGADYNEQFF. In DNA form, the CDR3 reads TGTGCCAGCAGCGTAGTGGGAGGGGCGGACTACAATGAGCAGTTCTTC.

The gene calls are TRBV28 and TRBJ1-1; 8 nucleotides line up with TRBD1. With V trimmed by 6 bases and J by 4 bases, 7 bases remained unmatched. From germline, CDR1 is MDHEN and CDR2 SYDVKM. CDR3 length: 14 residues. The DNA for the CDR3 is TGTGCCAGCAGATTGACAGGGGCGGGCACTGAAGCTTTCTTT. Its translation: CASRLTGAGTEAFF.

J is TRBJ1-5 and V is TRBV6-1, with D unclear. The germline V and J ends were trimmed by 7 bases and 1 base, with 11 bases remaining between them. The CDR3 contains 14 residues. Germline CDR1 MNHNS, CDR2 SASEGT. The CDR3 region has the DNA TGTGCCAGCACGTTAGCAATGAGCAATCAGCCCCAGCATTTT. Translation: CASTLAMSNQPQHF.

The chain has TRBV2 and TRBJ2-7, with TRBD1 matching over 12 bases. CDR3 length equals 14 residues. Trimming at V came to 6 bases and at J to 3 bases, leaving 3 bases not matched to a gene. CDR1 and CDR2 (germline): SNHLY, FYNNEI. As DNA, the CDR3 is TGTGCCAGCAGAAGGGACAGGGGGCACTACGAGCAGTACTTC. Translation: CASRRDRGHYEQYF. Full variable domain (missing parts from reference TRBV2 and TRBJ2-7): EPEVTQTPSHQVTQMGQEVILRCVPISNHLYFYWYRQILGQKVEFLVSFYNNEISEKSEIFDDQFSVERPDGSNFTLKIRSTKLEDSAMYFCASRRDRGHYEQYFGPGTRLTVT.

This rearrangement joins TRBV11-1 to TRBJ2-7; 8 nucleotides agree with TRBD1. The germline gives CDR1 SGHAT, CDR2 FQDESV (reference sequence). The trim removed 5 bases at V and 2 bases at J, leaving 5 bases unmatched. The CDR3 is made up of 14 amino acids. CDR3 coding DNA: TGTGCCAGCAGCCCGGGGACAGGAACCTACGAGCAGTACTTC. Its protein is CASSPGTGTYEQYF.

The rearrangement uses TRBV2 and TRBJ2-7, with TRBD1 identical over 8 bases. V shed 7 bases and J 2 bases; nucleotides not matched to a gene: 4. CDR1 is SNHLY and CDR2 is FYNNEI in the germline V gene. CDR3 length: 13 amino acids. The CDR3: CASMGQVPYEQYF. The CDR3 nucleotides read TGTGCCAGCATGGGACAGGTACCCTACGAGCAGTACTTC.

This sequence joins TRBV15 and TRBJ2-1, with 13 bases identical to TRBD2. Trimming at V came to 3 bases and at J to 3 bases, leaving 5 bases not matched to a gene. Per the germline V gene, CDR1 is LNHNV and CDR2 is YYDKDF (reference sequence). This CDR3 spans 17 amino acids. For the CDR3, the DNA is TGTGCCACCAGCAGGACTAGCGGGAGGCCCGTCTACAATGAGCAGTTCTTC. It codes for CATSRTSGRPVYNEQFF.

The rearrangement uses TRBV7-6 and TRBJ2-2; 9 nucleotides match TRBD2. This CDR3 has 17 residues. The V gene's germline CDR1 is SGHVS and CDR2 FNYEAQ. V was pared by 2 bases and J by 0 bases, with 4 bases of the junction left unmatched. The CDR3 DNA follows: TGTGCCAGCAGCTTAAGGCGGGGGGGCGCGAACACCGGGGAGCTGTTTTTT. Protein sequence: CASSLRRGGANTGELFF.

This sequence joins TRBV4-2 and TRBJ1-4; D remains ambiguous. The CDR3 is made up of 15 amino acids. The V and J ends lost 1 base and 2 bases respectively, with 8 bases between them. CDR1 is LGHNA, CDR2 YNFKEQ, per germline. CDR3 sequence: CASSQVESTNEKLFF. The CDR3 DNA reads TGTGCCAGCAGCCAAGTGGAGTCGACTAATGAAAAACTGTTTTTT.

The chain recombines TRBV6-5 with TRBJ1-1; D ambiguous. With 2 bases removed from V and 3 bases from J, the gap between germline ends came to 10 bases. The CDR3 length is 14 residues. Germline CDR1 is MNHEY and CDR2 is SVGAGI. CDR3 bases: TGTGCCAGCAGTTACGGACTCTGGGACACTGAAGCTTTCTTT. It codes for CASSYGLWDTEAFF.

V gene TRBV9 combines with J gene TRBJ2-3, with 8 bases lining up with TRBD2. V was clipped by 6 bases and J by 0 bases; unmatched bases: 9. From germline, CDR1 is SGDLS and CDR2 YYNGEE. The CDR3 has 16 residues. The CDR3 DNA is TGTGCCAGCACCCCGCGGGGGGCCCTCAGCACAGATACGCAGTATTTT. Translated: CASTPRGALSTDTQYF.